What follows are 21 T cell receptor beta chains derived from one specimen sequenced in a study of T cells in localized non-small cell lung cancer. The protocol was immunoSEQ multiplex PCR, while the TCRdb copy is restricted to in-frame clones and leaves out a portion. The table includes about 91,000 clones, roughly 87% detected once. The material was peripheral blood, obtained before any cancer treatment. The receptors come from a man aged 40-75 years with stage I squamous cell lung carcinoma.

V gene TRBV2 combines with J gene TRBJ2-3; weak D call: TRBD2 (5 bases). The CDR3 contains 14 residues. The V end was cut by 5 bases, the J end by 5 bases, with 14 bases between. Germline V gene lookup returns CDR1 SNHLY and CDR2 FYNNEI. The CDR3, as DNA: TGTGCCAGCAGTCCCAGACTAATCGAAGATACGCAGTATTTT. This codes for CASSPRLIEDTQYF. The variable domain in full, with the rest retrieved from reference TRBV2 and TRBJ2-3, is EPEVTQTPSHQVTQMGQEVILRCVPISNHLYFYWYRQILGQKVEFLVSFYNNEISEKSEIFDDQFSVERPDGSNFTLKIRSTKLEDSAMYFCASSPRLIEDTQYFGPGTRLTVL.

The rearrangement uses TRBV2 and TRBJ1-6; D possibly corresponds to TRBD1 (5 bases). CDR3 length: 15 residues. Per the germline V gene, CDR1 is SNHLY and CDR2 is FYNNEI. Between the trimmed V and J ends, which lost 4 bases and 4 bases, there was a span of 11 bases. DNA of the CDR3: TGTGCCAGCAGTGGGTTCCCAGGGTATAATTCACCCCTCCACTTT. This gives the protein CASSGFPGYNSPLHF.

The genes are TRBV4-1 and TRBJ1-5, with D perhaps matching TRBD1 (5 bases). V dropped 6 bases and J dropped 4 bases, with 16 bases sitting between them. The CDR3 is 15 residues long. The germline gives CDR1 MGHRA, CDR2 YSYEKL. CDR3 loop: CASSPPGEGNQPQHF. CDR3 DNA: TGCGCCAGCAGTCCCCCCGGGGAGGGGAATCAGCCCCAGCATTTT.

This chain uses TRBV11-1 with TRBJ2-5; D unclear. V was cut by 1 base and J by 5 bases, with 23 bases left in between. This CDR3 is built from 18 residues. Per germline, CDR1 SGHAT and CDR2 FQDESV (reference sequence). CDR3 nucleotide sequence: TGTGCCAGCAGCTTAGGCGTTCTTGGTTTGGGTAGCCAGGAGACCCAGTACTTC. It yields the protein CASSLGVLGLGSQETQYF.

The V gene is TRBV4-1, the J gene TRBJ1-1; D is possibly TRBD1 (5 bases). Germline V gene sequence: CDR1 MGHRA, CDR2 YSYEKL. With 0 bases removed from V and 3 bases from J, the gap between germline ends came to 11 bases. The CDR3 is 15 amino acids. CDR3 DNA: TGCGCCAGCAGCCAAGATTGGAGGGGTGACACTGAAGCTTTCTTT. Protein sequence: CASSQDWRGDTEAFF.

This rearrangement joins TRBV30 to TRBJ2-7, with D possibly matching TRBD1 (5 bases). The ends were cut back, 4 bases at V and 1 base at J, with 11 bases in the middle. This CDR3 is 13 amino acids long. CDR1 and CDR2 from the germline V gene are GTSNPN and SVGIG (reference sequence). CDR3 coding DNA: TGTGCCTGGAAACTGACAGCGTCCTACGAGCAGTACTTC. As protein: CAWKLTASYEQYF.

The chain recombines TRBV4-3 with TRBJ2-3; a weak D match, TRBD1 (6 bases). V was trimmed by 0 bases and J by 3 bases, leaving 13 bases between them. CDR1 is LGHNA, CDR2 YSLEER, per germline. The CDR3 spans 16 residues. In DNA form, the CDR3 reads TGCGCCAGCAGCCAAGATGTACAGGGTGGGACAGATACGCAGTATTTT. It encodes CASSQDVQGGTDTQYF.

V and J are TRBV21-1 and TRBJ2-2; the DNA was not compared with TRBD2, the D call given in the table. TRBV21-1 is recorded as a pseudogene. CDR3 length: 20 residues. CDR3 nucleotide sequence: TGTGCCAGCAGCCCCCGAGGGGGACTAGCGGGGGGGCTAGAGTTCGGGGAGCTGTTTTTT. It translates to CASSPRGGLAGGLEFGELFF.

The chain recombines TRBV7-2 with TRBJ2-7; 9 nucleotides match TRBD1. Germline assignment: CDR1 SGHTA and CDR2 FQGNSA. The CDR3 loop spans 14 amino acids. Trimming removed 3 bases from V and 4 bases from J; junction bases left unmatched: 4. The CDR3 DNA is TGTGCCAGCAGCTTGGGGACAGGGCGATACGAGCAGTACTTC. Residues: CASSLGTGRYEQYF.

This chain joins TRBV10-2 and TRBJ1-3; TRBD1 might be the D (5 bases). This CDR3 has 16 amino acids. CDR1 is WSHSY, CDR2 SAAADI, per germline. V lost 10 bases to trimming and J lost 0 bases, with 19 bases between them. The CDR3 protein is CATKDSGGASGNTIYF. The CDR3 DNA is TGCGCCACAAAAGATTCCGGGGGTGCCTCTGGAAACACCATATATTTT.

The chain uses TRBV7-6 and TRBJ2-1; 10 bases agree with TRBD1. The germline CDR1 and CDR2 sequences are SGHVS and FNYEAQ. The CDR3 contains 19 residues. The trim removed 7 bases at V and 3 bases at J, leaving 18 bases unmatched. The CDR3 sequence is CASTSGTGDLGEGYNEQFF. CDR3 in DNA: TGTGCCAGCACCTCCGGGACAGGGGATTTGGGGGAGGGCTACAATGAGCAGTTCTTC. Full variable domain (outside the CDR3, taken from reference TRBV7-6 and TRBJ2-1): GAGVSQSPRYKVTKRGQDVALRCDPISGHVSLYWYRQALGQGPEFLTYFNYEAQQDKSGLPNDRFSAERPEGSISTLTIQRTEQRDSAMYRCASTSGTGDLGEGYNEQFFGPGTRLTVL.

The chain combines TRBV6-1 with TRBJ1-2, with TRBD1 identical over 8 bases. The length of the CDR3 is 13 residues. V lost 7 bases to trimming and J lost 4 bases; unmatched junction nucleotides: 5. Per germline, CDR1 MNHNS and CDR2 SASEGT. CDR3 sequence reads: CASTFRGLYGYTF. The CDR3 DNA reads TGTGCCAGCACTTTCAGGGGGCTCTATGGCTACACCTTC.

CDR3 nucleotides: TGCGCCAGCAGCGGACAGGGGTTGAACACCGGGGAGCTGTTTTTT. It translates to CASSGQGLNTGELFF. The chain combines TRBV5-1 with TRBJ2-2, with 9 positions matching TRBD1. Germline V lookup: CDR1 SGHRS, CDR2 YFSETQ. With 4 bases clipped from V and 1 base from J, the junction kept 2 bases outside the gene matches. The CDR3 sequence is 15 residues long.

The CDR3 coding sequence is TGTGCCAGCAGCTTCCAGCCAGGGGGAAACACCATATATTTT. It translates to CASSFQPGGNTIYF. The chain uses TRBV7-9 and TRBJ1-3, with TRBD1 as a possible D gene (5 bases). Trimming removed 3 bases at V and 4 bases at J, with 10 bases between. CDR3 size: 14 residues. Germline CDR1 and CDR2: SEHNR and FQNEAQ (reference sequence).

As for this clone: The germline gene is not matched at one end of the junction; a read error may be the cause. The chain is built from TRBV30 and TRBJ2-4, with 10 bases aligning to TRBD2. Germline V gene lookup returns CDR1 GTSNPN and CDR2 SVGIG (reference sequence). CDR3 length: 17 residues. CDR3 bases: TGTGCCTGGAGTTCCCGGGGGCTAGCGGGGGCCACAAACATTCAGTACTTC. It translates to CAWSSRGLAGATNIQYF.

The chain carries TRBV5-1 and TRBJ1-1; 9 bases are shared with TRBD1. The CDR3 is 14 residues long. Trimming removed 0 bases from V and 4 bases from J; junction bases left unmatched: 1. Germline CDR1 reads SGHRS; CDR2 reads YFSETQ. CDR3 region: CASSLATGGTEAFF. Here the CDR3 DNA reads TGCGCCAGCAGCTTGGCGACAGGGGGCACTGAAGCTTTCTTT.

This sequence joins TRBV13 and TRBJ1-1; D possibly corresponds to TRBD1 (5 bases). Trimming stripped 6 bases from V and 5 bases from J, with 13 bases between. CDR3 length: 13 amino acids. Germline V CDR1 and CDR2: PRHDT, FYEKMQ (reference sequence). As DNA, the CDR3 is TGTGCCAGCAGGGTCAGGGAGAAGACTGAAGCTTTCTTT. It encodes CASRVREKTEAFF.

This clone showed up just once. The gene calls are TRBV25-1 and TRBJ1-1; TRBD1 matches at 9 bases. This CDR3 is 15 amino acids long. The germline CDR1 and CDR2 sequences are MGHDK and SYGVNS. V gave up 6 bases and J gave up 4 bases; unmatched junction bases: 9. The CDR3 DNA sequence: TGTGCCAGCAGGGGGACAGGGAAGCAAGGCACTGAAGCTTTCTTT. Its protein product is CASRGTGKQGTEAFF.

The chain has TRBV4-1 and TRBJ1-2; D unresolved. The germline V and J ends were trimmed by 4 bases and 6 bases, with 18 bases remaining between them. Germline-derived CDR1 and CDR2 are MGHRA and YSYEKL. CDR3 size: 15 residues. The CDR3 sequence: CASSPQWLLMDGYTF. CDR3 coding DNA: TGCGCCAGCAGCCCCCAATGGCTACTTATGGATGGCTACACCTTC.

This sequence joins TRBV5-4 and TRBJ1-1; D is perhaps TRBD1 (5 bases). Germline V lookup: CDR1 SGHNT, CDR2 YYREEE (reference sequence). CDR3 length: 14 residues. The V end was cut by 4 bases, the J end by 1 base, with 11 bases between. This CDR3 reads CASSPPGRNTEAFF. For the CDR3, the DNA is TGTGCCAGCAGCCCCCCGGGGCGGAACACTGAAGCTTTCTTT.

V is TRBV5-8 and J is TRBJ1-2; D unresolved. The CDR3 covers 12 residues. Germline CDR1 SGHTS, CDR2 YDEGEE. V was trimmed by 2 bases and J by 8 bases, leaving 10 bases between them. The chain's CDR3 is CASSLRVGGYTF. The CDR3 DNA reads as TGTGCCAGCAGCTTACGGGTAGGAGGCTACACCTTC.